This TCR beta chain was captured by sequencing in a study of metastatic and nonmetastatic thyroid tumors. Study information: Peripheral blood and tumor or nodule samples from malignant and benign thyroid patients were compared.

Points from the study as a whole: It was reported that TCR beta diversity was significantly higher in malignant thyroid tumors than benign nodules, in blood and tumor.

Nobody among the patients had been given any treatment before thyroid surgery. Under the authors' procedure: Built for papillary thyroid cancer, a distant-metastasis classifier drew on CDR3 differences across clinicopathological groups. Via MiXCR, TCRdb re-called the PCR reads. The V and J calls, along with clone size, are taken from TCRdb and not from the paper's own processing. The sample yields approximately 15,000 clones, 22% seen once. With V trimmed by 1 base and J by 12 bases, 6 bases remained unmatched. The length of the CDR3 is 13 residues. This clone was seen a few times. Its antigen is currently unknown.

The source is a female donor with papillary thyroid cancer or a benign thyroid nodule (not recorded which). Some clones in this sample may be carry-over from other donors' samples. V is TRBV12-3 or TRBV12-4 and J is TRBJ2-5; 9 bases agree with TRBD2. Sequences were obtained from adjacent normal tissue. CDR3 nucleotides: TGTGCCAGCAGTTTAGATCCAGCGGGAGGAGAGTACTTC. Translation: CASSLDPAGGEYF.